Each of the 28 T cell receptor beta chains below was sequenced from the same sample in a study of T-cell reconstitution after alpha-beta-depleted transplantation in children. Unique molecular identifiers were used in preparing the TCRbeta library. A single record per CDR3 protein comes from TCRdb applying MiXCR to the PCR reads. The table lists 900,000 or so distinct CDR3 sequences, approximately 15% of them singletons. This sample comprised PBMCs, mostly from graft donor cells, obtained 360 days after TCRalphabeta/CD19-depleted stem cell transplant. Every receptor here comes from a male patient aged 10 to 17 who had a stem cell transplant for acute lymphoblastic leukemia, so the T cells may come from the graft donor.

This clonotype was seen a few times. The DNA for the CDR3 is TGCAGCGCCCCGGACACTGAAGCTTTCTTT. Amino acids: CSAPDTEAFF. The chain couples TRBV29-1 to TRBJ1-1; D is unclear. Germline V gene data show CDR1 as SQVTM and CDR2 as ANQGSEA. The V end was cut by 7 bases, the J end by 3 bases, with 6 bases between. The CDR3 extends over 10 amino acids.

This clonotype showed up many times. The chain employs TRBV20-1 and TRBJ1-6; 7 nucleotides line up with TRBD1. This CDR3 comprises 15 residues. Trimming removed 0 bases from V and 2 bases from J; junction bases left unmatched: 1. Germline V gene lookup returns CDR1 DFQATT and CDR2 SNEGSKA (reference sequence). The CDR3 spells CSARDGTAYNSPLHF. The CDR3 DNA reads TGCAGTGCTAGAGATGGGACAGCCTATAATTCACCCCTCCACTTT.

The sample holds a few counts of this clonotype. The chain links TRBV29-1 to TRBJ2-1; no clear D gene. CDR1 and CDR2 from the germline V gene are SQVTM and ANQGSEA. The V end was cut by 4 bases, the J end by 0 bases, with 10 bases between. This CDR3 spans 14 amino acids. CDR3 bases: TGCAGCGTTGTTAAACAGAGCTCCTACAATGAGCAGTTCTTC. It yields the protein CSVVKQSSYNEQFF.

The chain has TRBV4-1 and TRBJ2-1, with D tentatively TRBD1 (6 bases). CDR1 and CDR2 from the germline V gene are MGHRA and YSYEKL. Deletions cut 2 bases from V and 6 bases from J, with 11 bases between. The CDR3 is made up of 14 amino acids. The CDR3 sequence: CASSQLGGANEQFF. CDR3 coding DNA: TGCGCCAGCAGCCAATTAGGGGGTGCCAATGAGCAGTTCTTC.

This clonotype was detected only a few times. The CDR3 protein is CASSVVAAGYGYTF. The CDR3 nucleotides read TGTGCCAGCAGCGTAGTGGCAGCCGGCTATGGCTACACCTTC. The V gene is TRBV9, the J gene TRBJ1-2, with D uncertain. The CDR3 has 14 residues. Trimming removed 0 bases from V and 4 bases from J, with 10 bases in between. Looked up from germline, CDR1 is SGDLS and CDR2 is YYNGEE.

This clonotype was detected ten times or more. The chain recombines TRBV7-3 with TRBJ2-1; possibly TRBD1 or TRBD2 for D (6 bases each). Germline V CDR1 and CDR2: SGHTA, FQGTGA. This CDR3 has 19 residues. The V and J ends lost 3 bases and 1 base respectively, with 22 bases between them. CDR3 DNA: TGTGCCAGCAGCTTTCCCGGCGGGAAGGGACAAAGTTCCTACAATGAGCAGTTCTTC. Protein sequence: CASSFPGGKGQSSYNEQFF.

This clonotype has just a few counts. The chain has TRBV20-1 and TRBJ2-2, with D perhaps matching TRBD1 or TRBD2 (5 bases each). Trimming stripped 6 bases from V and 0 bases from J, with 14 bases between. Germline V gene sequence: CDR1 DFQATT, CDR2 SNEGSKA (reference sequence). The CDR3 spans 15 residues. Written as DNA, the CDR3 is TGCAGTGCCGCGGTGGGACCGACGAACACCGGGGAGCTGTTTTTT. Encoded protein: CSAAVGPTNTGELFF.

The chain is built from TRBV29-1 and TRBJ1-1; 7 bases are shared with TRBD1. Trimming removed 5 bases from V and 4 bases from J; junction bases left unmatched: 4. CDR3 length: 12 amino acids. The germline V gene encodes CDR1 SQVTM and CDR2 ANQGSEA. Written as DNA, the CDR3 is TGCAGCGTTACCCGACAGGGCACTGAAGCTTTCTTT. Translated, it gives CSVTRQGTEAFF.

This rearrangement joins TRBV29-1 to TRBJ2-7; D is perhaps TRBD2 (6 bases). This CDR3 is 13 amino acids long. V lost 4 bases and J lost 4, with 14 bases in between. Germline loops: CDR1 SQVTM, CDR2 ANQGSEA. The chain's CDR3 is CSVGGSGLYEQYF. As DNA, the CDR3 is TGCAGCGTTGGAGGTAGCGGATTGTACGAGCAGTACTTC.

CDR3: CASSFEGSGGGTGELFF. The DNA of the CDR3 is TGTGCCAGCAGTTTTGAGGGGAGCGGTGGCGGCACCGGGGAGCTGTTTTTT. The chain employs TRBV12-3 or TRBV12-4 and TRBJ2-2; the D call may be TRBD1 or TRBD2 (5 bases each). This CDR3 comprises 17 residues. V gave up 3 bases and J gave up 4 bases, with 18 bases separating them.

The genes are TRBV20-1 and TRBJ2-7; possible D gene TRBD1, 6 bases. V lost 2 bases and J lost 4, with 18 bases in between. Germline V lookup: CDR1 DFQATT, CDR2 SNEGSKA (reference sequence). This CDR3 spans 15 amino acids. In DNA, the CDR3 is TGCAGTGCTAGATTACCAACAGGGAATCCTTACGAGCAGTACTTC. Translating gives CSARLPTGNPYEQYF.

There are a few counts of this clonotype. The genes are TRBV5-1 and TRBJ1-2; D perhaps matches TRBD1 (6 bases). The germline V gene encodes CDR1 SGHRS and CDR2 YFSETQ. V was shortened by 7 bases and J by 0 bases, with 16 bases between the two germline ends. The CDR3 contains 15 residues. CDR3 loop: CASRKRQDPNYGYTF. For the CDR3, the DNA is TGCGCCAGCCGGAAAAGACAGGACCCTAACTATGGCTACACCTTC.

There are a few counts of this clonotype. This CDR3 is CASRIAPNEQFF. The CDR3 region has the DNA TGTGCCTCTAGGATAGCACCTAATGAGCAGTTCTTC. The genes are TRBV7-6 and TRBJ2-1; no reliable D call. V was trimmed by 11 bases and J by 7 bases, leaving 15 bases between them. CDR3 size: 12 residues. Germline-derived CDR1 and CDR2 are SGHVS and FNYEAQ.

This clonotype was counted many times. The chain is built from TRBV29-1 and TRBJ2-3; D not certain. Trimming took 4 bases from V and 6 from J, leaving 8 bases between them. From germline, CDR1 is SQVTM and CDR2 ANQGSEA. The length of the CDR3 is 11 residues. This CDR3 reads CSVAPLDTQYF. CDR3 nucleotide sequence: TGCAGCGTTGCCCCCCTGGATACGCAGTATTTT.

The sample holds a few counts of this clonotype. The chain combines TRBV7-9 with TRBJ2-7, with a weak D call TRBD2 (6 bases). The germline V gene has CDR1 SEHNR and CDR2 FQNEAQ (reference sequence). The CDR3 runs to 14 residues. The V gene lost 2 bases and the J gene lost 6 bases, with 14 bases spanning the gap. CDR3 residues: CASSLWDSRGEQYF. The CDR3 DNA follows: TGTGCCAGCAGCTTATGGGACTCGCGGGGCGAGCAGTACTTC.

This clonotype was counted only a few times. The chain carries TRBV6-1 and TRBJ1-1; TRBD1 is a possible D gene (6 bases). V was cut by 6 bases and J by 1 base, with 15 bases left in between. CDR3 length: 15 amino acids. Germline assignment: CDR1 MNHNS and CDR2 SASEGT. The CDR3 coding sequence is TGTGCCAGCAGGGCAAACAGGGCCGGGAACACTGAAGCTTTCTTT. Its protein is CASRANRAGNTEAFF.

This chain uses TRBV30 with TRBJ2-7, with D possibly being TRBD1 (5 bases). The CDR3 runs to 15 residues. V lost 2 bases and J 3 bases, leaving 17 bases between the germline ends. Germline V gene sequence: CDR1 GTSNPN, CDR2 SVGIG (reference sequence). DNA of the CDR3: TGTGCCTGGAGTCTAAGACCTCGAAGGGGCTACGAGCAGTACTTC. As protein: CAWSLRPRRGYEQYF.

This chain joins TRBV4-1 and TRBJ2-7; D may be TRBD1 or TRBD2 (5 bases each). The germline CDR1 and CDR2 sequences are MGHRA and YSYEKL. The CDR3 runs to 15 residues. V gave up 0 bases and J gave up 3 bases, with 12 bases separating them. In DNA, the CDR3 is TGCGCCAGCAGCCAAGAGGGACGGCAATACTACGAGCAGTACTTC. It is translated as CASSQEGRQYYEQYF.

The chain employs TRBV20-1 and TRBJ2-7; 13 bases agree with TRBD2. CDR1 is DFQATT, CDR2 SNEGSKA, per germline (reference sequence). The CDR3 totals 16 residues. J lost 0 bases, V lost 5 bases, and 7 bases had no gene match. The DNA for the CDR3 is TGCAGTGCTCTGACTAGCGGGAGGCCTAGCTCCTACGAGCAGTACTTC. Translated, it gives CSALTSGRPSSYEQYF.

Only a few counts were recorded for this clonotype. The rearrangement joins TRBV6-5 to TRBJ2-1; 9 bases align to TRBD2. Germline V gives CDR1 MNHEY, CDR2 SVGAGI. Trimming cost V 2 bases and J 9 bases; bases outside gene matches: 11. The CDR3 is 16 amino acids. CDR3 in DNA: TGTGCCAGCAGTTACCCCCCTGGGGTAGCGGGGGTTGAGCAGTTCTTC. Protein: CASSYPPGVAGVEQFF.

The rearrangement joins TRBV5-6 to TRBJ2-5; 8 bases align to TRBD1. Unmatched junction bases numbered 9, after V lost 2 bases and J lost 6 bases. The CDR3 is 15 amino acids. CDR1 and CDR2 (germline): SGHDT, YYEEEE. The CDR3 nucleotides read TGTGCCAGCAGCTTTTTTGACAGGGGAGGAAAGACCCAGTACTTC. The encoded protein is CASSFFDRGGKTQYF. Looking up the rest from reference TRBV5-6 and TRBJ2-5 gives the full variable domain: DAGVTQSPTHLIKTRGQQVTLRCSPKSGHDTVSWYQQALGQGPQFIFQYYEEEERQRGNFPDRFSGHQFPNYSSELNVNALLLGDSALYLCASSFFDRGGKTQYFGPGTRLLVL.

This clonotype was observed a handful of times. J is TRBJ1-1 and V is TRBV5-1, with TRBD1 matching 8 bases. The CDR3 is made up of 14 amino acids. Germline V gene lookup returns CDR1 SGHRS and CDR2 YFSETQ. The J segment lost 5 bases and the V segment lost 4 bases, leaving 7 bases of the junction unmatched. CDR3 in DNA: TGCGCCAGCAGCGTAACAGGGGGAGTTACTGAAGCTTTCTTT. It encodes CASSVTGGVTEAFF.

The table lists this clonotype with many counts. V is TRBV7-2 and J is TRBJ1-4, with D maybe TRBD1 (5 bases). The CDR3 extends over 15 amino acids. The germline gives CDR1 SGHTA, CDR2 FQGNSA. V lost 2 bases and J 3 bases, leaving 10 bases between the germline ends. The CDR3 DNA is TGTGCCAGCAGCTTACGGGGGAGGCCTAATGAAAAACTGTTTTTT. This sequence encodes CASSLRGRPNEKLFF.

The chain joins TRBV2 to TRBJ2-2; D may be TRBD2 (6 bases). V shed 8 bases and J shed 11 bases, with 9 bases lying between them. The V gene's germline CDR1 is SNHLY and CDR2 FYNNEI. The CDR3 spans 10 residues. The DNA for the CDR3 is TGTGCCAGCGGGGCGGGAGAGCTGTTTTTT. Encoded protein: CASGAGELFF. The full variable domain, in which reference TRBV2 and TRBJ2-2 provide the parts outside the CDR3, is EPEVTQTPSHQVTQMGQEVILRCVPISNHLYFYWYRQILGQKVEFLVSFYNNEISEKSEIFDDQFSVERPDGSNFTLKIRSTKLEDSAMYFCASGAGELFFGEGSRLTVL.

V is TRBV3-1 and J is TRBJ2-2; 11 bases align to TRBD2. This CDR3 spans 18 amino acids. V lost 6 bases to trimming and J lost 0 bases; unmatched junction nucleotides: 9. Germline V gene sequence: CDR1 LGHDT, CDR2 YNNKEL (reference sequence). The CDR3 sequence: CASSFLAGGRSNTGELFF. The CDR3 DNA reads TGTGCCAGCAGTTTCCTAGCGGGGGGCCGATCGAACACCGGGGAGCTGTTTTTT.

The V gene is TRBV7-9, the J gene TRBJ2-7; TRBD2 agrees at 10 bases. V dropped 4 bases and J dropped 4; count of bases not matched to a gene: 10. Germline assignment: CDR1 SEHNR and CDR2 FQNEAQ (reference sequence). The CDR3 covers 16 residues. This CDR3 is CASSWGSGRAYYEQYF. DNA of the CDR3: TGTGCCAGCAGCTGGGGGAGCGGGAGGGCCTATTACGAGCAGTACTTC.

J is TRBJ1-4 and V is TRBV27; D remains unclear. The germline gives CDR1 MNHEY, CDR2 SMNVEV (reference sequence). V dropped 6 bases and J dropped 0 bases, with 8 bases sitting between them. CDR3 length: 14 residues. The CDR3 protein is CASRKRSTNEKLFF. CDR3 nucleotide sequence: TGTGCCAGCAGGAAGCGGTCAACTAATGAAAAACTGTTTTTT.

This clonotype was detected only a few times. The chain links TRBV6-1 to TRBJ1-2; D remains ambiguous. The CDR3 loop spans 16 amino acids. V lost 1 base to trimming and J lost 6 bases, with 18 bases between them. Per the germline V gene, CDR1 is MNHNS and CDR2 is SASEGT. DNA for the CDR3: TGTGCCAGCAGTGAAGGCCTCCAGCCCCGAGTACATGGCTACACCTTC. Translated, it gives CASSEGLQPRVHGYTF.